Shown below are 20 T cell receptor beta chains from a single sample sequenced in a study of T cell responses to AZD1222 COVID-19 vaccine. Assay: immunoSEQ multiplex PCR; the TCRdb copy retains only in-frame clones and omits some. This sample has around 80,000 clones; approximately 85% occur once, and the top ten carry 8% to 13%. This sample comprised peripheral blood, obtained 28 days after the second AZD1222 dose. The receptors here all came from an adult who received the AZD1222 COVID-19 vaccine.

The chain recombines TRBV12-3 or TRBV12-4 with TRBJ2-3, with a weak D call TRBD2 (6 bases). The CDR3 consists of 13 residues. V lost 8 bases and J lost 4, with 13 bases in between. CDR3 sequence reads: CASLRGTPDTQYF. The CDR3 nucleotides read TGTGCCAGCCTTCGGGGGACCCCAGATACGCAGTATTTT.

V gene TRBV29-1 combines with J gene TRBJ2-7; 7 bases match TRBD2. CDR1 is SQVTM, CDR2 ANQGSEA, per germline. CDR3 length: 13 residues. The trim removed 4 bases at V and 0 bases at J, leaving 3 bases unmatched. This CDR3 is CSVVRGDSYEQYF. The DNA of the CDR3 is TGCAGCGTTGTTCGGGGGGACTCCTACGAGCAGTACTTC.

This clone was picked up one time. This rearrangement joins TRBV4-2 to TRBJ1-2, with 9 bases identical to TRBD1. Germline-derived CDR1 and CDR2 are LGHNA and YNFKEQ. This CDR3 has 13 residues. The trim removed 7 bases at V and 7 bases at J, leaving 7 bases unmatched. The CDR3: CASTPGQGGGYTF. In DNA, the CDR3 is TGTGCCAGCACCCCGGGACAGGGTGGTGGCTACACCTTC.

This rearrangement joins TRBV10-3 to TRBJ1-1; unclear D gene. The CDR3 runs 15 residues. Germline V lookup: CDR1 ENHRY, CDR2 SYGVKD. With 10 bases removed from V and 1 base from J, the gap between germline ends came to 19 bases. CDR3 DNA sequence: TGTGCCACCCCCCCACAGAGAAAGGGGAACACTGAAGCTTTCTTT. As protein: CATPPQRKGNTEAFF.

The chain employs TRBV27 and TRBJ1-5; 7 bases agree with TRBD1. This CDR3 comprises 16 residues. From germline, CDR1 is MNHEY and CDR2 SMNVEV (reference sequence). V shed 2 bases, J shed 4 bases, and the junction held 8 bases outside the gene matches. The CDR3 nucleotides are TGTGCCAGCAGTTTAAGGAGACAGGGAGTGAATCAGCCCCAGCATTTT. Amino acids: CASSLRRQGVNQPQHF.

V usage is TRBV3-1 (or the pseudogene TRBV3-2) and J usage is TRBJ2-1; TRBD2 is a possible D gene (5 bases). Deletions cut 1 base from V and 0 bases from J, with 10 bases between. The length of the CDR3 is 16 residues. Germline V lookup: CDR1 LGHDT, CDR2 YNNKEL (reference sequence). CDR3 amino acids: CASSQGIGSSYNEQFF. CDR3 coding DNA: TGTGCCAGCAGCCAAGGGATAGGGAGCTCCTACAATGAGCAGTTCTTC.

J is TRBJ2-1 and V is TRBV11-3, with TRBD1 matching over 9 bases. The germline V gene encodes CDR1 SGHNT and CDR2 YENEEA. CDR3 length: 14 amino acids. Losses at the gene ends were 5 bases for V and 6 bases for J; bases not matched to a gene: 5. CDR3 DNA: TGTGCCAGCAGCCCAGGACAGGGGAGCAATGAGCAGTTCTTC. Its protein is CASSPGQGSNEQFF.

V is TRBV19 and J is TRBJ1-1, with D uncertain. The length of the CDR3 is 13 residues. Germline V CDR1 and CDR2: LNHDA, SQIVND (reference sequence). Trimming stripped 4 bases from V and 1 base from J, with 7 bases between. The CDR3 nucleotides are TGTGCCAGTAGTAGATCAGGGAACACTGAAGCTTTCTTT. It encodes CASSRSGNTEAFF.

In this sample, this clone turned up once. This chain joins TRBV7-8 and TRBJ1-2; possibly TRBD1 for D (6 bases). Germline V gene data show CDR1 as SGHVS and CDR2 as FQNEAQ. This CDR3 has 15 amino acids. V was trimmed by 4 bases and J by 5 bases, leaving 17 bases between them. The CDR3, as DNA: TGTGCCAGCAGCTACAGGGTGCTCTCCTGGTATGGCTACACCTTC. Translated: CASSYRVLSWYGYTF.

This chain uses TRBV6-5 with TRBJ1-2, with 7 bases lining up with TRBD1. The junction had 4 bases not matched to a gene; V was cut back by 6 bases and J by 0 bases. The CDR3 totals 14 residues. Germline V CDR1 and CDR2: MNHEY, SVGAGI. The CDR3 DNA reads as TGTGCCAGCAGAATCCAGGGGGCTAACTATGGCTACACCTTC. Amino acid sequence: CASRIQGANYGYTF.

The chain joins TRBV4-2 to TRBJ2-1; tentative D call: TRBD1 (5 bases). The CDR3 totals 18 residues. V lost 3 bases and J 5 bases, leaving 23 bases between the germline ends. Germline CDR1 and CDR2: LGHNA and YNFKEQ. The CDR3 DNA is TGTGCCAGCAGCCATCCCCCTCTCCAGGGTAATTTCGACAATGAGCAGTTCTTC. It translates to CASSHPPLQGNFDNEQFF.

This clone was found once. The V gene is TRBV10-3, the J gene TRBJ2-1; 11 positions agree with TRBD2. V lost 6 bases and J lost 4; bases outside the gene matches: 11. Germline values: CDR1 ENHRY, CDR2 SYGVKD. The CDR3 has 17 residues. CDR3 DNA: TGTGCCATCAGCCCTAAACTAGCGGGGGACCTATACAATGAGCAGTTCTTC. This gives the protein CAISPKLAGDLYNEQFF.

CDR3 in DNA: TGTGCTAGTGGAACTGCTGGTGGGGAGCTGTTTTTT. It encodes CASGTAGGELFF. This chain connects TRBV12-5 to TRBJ2-2; D unclear. This CDR3 contains 12 residues. The V end lost 6 bases, the J end lost 8 bases, and 10 bases lay between the germline ends. Looked up from germline, CDR1 is LGHNT and CDR2 is FRNRAP. The full variable domain, its missing parts supplied by reference TRBV12-5 and TRBJ2-2, is DARVTQTPRHKVTEMGQEVTMRCQPILGHNTVFWYRQTMMQGLELLAYFRNRAPLDDSGMPKDRFSAEMPDATLATLKIQPSEPRDSAVYFCASGTAGGELFFGEGSRLTVL.

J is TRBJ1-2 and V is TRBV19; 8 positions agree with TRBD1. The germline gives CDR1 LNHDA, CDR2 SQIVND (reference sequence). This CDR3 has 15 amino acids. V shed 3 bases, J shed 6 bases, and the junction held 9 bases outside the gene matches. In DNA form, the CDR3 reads TGTGCCAGTAGTATGGGCTCCGGGACAGGAGATGGCTACACCTTC. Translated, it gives CASSMGSGTGDGYTF.

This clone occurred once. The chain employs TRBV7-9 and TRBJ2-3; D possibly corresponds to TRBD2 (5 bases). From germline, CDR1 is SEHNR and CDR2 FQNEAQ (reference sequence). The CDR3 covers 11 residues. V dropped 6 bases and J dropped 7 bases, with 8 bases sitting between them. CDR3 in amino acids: CASRSGNTQYF. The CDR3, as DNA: TGTGCCAGCAGGTCGGGGAATACGCAGTATTTT. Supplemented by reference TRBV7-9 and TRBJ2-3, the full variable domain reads DTGVSQNPRHKITKRGQNVTFRCDPISEHNRLYWYRQTLGQGPEFLTYFQNEAQLEKSRLLSDRFSAERPKGSFSTLEIQRTEQGDSAMYLCASRSGNTQYFGPGTRLTVL.

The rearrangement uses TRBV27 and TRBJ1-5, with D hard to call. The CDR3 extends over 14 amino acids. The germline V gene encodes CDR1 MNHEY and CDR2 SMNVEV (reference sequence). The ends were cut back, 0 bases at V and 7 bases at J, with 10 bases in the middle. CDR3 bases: TGTGCCAGCAGTTTATCGCAAAGAGGACAGCCCCAGCATTTT. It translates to CASSLSQRGQPQHF.

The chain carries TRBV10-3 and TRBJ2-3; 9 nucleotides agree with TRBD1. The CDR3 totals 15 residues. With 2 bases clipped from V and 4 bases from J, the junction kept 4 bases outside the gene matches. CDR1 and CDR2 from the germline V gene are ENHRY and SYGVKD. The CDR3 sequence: CAISEGDRDADTQYF. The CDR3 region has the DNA TGTGCCATCAGTGAGGGGGACAGGGATGCAGATACGCAGTATTTT.

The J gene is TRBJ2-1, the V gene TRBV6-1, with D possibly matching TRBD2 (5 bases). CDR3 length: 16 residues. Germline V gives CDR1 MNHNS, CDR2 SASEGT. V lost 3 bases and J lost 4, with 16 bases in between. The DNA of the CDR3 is TGTGCCAGCAGTGACCCACTGAGGGTCGAGTACAATGAGCAGTTCTTC. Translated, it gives CASSDPLRVEYNEQFF.

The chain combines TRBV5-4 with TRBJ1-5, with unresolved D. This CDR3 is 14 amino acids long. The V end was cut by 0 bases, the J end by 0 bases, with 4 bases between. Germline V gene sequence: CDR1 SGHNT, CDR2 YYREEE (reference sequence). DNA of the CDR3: TGTGCCAGCAGCTTGGACGGTAGCAATCAGCCCCAGCATTTT. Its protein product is CASSLDGSNQPQHF.

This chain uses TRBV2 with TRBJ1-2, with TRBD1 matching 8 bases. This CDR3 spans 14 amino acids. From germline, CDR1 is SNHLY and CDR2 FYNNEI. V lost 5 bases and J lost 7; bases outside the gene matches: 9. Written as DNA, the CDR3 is TGTGCCAGCAGTTTGGACAGGGAATTGGGTGGCTACACCTTC. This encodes CASSLDRELGGYTF.